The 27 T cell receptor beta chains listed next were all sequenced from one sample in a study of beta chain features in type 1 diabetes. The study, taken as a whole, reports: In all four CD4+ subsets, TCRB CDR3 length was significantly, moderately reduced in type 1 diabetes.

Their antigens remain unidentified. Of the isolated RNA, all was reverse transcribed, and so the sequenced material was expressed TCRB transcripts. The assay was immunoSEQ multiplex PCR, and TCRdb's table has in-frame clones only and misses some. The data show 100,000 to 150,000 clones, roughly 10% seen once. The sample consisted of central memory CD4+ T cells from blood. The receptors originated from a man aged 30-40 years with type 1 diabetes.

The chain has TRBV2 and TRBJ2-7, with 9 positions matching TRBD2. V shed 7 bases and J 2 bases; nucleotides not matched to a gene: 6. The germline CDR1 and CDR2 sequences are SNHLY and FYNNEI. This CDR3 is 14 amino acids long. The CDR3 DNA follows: TGTGCCAGCATGGAGACTAGCGGTCCCTACGAGCAGTACTTC. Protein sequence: CASMETSGPYEQYF.

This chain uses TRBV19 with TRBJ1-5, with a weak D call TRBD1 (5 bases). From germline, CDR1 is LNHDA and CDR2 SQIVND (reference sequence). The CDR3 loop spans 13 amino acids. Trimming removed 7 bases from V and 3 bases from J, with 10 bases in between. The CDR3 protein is CASMGQANQPQHF. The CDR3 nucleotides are TGTGCCAGTATGGGGCAGGCCAATCAGCCCCAGCATTTT.

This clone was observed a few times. The CDR3 loop reads CASSPTGTTNEKLFF. As DNA, the CDR3 is TGTGCCAGCAGCCCCACAGGTACAACTAATGAAAAACTGTTTTTT. The gene calls are TRBV9 and TRBJ1-4; weak D call: TRBD1 (5 bases). V lost 4 bases and J lost 0, with 10 bases in between. CDR3 length: 15 amino acids. CDR1 and CDR2 (germline): SGDLS, YYNGEE.

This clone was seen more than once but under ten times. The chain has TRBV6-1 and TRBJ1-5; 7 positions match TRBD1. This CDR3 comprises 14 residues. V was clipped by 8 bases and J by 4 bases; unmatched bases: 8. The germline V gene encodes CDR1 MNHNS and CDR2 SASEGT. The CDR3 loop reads CASHQTGRNQPQHF. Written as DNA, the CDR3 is TGTGCCAGCCACCAGACAGGGAGGAATCAGCCCCAGCATTTT.

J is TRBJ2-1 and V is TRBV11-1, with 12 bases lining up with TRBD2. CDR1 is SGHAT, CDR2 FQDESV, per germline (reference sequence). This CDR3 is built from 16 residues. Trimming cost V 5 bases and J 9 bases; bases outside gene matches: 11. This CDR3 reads CASSLNPSGGVGEQFF. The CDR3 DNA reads TGTGCCAGCAGCCTGAACCCTAGCGGGGGGGTTGGTGAGCAGTTCTTC.

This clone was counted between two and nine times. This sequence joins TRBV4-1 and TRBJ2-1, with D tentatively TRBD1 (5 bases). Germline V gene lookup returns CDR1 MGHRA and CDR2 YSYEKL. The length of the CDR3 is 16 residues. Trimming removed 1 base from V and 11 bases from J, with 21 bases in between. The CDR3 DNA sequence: TGCGCCAGCAGCCAAGCTTTAGGGGCGGACCGAGGCCAGCAGTTCTTC. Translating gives CASSQALGADRGQQFF.

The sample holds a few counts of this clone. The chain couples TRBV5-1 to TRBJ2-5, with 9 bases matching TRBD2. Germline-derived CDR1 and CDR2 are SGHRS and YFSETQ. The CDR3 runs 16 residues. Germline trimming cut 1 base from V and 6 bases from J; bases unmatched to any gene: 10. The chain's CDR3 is CASSLSGGGAKKTQYF. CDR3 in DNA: TGCGCCAGCAGCTTGTCCGGCGGGGGGGCCAAGAAGACCCAGTACTTC.

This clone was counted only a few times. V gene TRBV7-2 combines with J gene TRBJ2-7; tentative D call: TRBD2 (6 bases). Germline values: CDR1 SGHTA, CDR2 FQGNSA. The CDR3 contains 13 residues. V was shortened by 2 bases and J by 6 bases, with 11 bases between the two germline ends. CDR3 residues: CASSLHTGLEQYF. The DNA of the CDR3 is TGTGCCAGCAGCTTACACACGGGACTCGAGCAGTACTTC.

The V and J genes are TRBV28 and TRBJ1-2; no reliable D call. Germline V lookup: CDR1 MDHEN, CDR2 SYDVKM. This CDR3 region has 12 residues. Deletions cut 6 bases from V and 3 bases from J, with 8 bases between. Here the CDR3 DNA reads TGTGCCAGCAGACCGTCAGACTATGGCTACACCTTC. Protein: CASRPSDYGYTF.

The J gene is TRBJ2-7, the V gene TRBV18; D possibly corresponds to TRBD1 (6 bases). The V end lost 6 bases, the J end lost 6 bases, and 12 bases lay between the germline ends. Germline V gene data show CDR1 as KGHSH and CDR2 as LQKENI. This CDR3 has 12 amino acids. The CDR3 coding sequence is TGTGCCAGCTCGTCCACCAGGGGCGAGCAGTACTTC. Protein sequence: CASSSTRGEQYF.

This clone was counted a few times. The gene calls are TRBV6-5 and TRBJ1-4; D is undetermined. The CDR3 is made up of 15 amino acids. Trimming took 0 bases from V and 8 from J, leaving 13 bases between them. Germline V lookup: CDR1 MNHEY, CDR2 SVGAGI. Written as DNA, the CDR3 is TGTGCCAGCAGTTACTCTCGGACGGGGAACGAAAAACTGTTTTTT. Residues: CASSYSRTGNEKLFF.

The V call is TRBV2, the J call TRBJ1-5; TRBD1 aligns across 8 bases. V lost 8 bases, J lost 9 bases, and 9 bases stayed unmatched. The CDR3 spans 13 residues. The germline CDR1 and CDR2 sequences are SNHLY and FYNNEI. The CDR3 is CASGTGLVTPQHF. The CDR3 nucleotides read TGTGCCAGCGGGACAGGTTTAGTGACGCCCCAGCATTTT.

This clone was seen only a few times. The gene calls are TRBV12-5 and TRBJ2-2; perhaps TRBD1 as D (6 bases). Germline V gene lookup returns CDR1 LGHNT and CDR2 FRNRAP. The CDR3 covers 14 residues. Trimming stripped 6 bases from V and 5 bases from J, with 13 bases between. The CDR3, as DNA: TGTGCTAGTGGACAGGGACATGTTACCGGGGAGCTGTTTTTT. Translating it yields CASGQGHVTGELFF.

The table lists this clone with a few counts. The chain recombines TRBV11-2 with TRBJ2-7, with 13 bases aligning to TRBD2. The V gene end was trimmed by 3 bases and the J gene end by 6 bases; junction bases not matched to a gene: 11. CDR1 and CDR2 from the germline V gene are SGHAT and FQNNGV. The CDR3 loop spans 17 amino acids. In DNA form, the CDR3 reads TGTGCCAGCAGCTTTACTAGCGGGGGGGCCGGACACCCCGAGCAGTACTTC. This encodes CASSFTSGGAGHPEQYF.

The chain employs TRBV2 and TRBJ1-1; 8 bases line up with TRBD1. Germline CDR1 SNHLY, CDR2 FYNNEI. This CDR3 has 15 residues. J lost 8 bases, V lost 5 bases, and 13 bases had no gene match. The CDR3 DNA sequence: TGTGCCAGCAGTTCCTCTACAGGGGGTTGGGACGAAGCTTTCTTT. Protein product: CASSSSTGGWDEAFF. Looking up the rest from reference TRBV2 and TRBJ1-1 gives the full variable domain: EPEVTQTPSHQVTQMGQEVILRCVPISNHLYFYWYRQILGQKVEFLVSFYNNEISEKSEIFDDQFSVERPDGSNFTLKIRSTKLEDSAMYFCASSSSTGGWDEAFFGQGTRLTVV.

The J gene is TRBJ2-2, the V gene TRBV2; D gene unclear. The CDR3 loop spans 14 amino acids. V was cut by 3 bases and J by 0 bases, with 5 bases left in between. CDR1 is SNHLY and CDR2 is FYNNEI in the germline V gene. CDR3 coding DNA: TGTGCCAGCAGTGACCAGGCGAACACCGGGGAGCTGTTTTTT. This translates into CASSDQANTGELFF. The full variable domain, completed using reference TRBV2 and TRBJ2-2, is EPEVTQTPSHQVTQMGQEVILRCVPISNHLYFYWYRQILGQKVEFLVSFYNNEISEKSEIFDDQFSVERPDGSNFTLKIRSTKLEDSAMYFCASSDQANTGELFFGEGSRLTVL.

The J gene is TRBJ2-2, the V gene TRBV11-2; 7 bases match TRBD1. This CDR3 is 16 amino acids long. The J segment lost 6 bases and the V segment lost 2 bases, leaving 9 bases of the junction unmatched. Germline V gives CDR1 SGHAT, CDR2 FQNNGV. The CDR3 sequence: CASSLKTGLTPGELFF. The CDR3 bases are TGTGCCAGCAGCTTAAAGACAGGGTTAACTCCCGGGGAGCTGTTTTTT.

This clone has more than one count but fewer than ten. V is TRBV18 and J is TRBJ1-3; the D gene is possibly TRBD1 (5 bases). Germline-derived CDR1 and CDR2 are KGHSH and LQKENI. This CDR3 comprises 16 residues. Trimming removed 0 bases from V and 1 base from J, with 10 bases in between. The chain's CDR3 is CASSPPSGDSGNTIYF. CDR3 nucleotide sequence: TGTGCCAGCTCACCACCGTCGGGGGATTCTGGAAACACCATATATTTT.

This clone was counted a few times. CDR3 residues: CASSFGTSGRQETQYF. Written as DNA, the CDR3 is TGCGCCAGCAGCTTCGGGACTAGCGGCCGGCAAGAGACCCAGTACTTC. V and J are TRBV5-1 and TRBJ2-5; 11 positions match TRBD2. From germline, CDR1 is SGHRS and CDR2 YFSETQ. The CDR3 is made up of 16 amino acids. Germline trimming cut 2 bases from V and 2 bases from J; bases unmatched to any gene: 5.

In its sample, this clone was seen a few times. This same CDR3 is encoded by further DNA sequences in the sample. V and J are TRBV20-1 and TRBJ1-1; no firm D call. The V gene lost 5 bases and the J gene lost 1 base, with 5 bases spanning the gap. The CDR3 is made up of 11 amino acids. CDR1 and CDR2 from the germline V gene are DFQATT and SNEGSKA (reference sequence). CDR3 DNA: TGCAGTGCTCCCCGGAACACTGAAGCTTTCTTT. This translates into CSAPRNTEAFF.

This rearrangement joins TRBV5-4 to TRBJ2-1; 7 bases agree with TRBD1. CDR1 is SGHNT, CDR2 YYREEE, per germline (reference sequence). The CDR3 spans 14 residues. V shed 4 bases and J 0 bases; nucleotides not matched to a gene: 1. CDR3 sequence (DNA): TGTGCCAGCAGCGGGGACAGCTCCTACAATGAGCAGTTCTTC. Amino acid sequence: CASSGDSSYNEQFF.

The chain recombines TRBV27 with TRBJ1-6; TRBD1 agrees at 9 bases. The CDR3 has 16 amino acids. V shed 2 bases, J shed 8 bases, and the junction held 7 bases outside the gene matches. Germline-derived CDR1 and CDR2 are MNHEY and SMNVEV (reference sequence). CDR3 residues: CASSLIRGQGDSPLHF. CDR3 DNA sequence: TGTGCCAGCAGTTTAATCAGGGGACAGGGTGATTCACCCCTCCACTTT.

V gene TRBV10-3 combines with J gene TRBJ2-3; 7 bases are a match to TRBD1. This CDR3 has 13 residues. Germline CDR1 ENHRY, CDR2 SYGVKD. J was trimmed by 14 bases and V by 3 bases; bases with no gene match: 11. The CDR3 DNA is TGTGCCATCAGTGAAGGGTGGACAGGTAAATGGTATTTT. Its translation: CAISEGWTGKWYF.

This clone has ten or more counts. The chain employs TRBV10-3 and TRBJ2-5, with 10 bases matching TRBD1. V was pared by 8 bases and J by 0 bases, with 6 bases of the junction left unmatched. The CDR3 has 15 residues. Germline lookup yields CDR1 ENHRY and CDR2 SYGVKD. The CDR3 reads CAIRTGGANQETQYF. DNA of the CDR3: TGTGCCATCCGGACAGGGGGAGCGAACCAAGAGACCCAGTACTTC.

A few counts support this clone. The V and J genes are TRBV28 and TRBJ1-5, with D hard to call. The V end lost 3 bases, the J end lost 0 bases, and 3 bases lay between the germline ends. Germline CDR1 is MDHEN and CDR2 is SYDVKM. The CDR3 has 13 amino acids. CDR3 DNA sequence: TGTGCCAGCAGTTTTCTTAGCAATCAGCCCCAGCATTTT. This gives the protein CASSFLSNQPQHF.

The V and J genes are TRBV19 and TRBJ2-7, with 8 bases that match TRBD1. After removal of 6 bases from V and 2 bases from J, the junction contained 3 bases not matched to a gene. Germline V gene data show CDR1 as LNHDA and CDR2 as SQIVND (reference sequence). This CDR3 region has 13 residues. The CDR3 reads CASSGQGTYEQYF. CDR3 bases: TGTGCCAGTAGCGGACAGGGAACCTACGAGCAGTACTTC.

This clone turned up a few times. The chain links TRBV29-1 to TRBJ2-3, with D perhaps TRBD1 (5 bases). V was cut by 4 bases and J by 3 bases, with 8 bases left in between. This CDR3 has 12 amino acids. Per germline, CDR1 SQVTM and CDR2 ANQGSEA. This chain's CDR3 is CSVVQGTDTQYF. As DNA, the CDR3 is TGCAGCGTTGTGCAGGGAACAGATACGCAGTATTTT.